The 17 T cell receptor beta chains below all came from one sample that was sequenced in a study of Ad26.COV2.S vaccination and SARS-CoV-2 variants. Method: immunoSEQ multiplex PCR; TCRdb's copy keeps in-frame clones and lacks some. The table records hundreds of thousands of clones, roughly 90% of them present only once. The treatment denotes: 19 received Ad26.COV2.S at low or high dose, single or two shots; about 5 received placebo; per-sample allocation not given. Day 63 following the first vaccine or placebo injection was when the samples were taken. The sequences come from peripheral blood, collected in a trial of Ad26.COV2.S vaccine versus placebo. The origin of the receptors is a person aged 18-60 years who received the Ad26.COV2.S COVID-19 vaccine or a placebo.

CDR3 sequence (DNA): TGTGCCAGCAGCTTACGAATTATCCCGAGCTCCTATAATTCACCCCTCCACTTT. Translating gives CASSLRIIPSSYNSPLHF. The chain carries TRBV7-2 and TRBJ1-6; D uncertain. This CDR3 region has 18 residues. The germline CDR1 and CDR2 sequences are SGHTA and FQGNSA. V was shortened by 2 bases and J by 0 bases, with 14 bases between the two germline ends.

This chain connects TRBV7-8 to TRBJ2-5; 8 positions match TRBD1. The CDR3 covers 16 residues. Germline V CDR1 and CDR2: SGHVS, FQNEAQ. V was clipped by 5 bases and J by 0 bases; unmatched bases: 8. The CDR3 loop reads CASSPRTGSHQETQYF. The CDR3, as DNA: TGTGCCAGCAGCCCCCGGACAGGGAGCCACCAAGAGACCCAGTACTTC.

The chain employs TRBV10-3 and TRBJ2-3, with a possible D match to TRBD2 (7 bases). This CDR3 is built from 14 residues. The V gene lost 6 bases and the J gene lost 4 bases, with 14 bases spanning the gap. Germline V CDR1 and CDR2: ENHRY, SYGVKD. CDR3 in amino acids: CAIRSPGGPDTQYF. The CDR3 coding sequence is TGTGCCATCAGATCCCCGGGGGGCCCAGATACGCAGTATTTT.

The chain carries TRBV6-5 and TRBJ2-1, with TRBD2 matching over 11 bases. This CDR3 region has 15 residues. The germline CDR1 and CDR2 sequences are MNHEY and SVGAGI. The V segment lost 5 bases and the J segment 4 bases; nucleotides outside the gene matches: 4. The CDR3 spells CASSRLAGGYNEQFF. CDR3 sequence (DNA): TGTGCCAGCAGTCGTCTAGCGGGGGGATACAATGAGCAGTTCTTC.

The chain employs TRBV6-5 and TRBJ2-4; no clear D gene. The germline V gene has CDR1 MNHEY and CDR2 SVGAGI. With 2 bases removed from V and 8 bases from J, the gap between germline ends came to 10 bases. The CDR3 contains 13 residues. CDR3 sequence reads: CASSYAPGDIQYF. The CDR3 DNA reads as TGTGCCAGCAGTTACGCGCCTGGGGACATTCAGTACTTC.

Only a few counts were recorded for this clone. The germline gene is not matched at one end of the junction; a read error may be the cause. The rearrangement uses TRBV27 and TRBJ1-2; 10 bases are a match to TRBD1. The CDR3 is 13 residues long. Germline V gives CDR1 MNHEY, CDR2 SMNVEV (reference sequence). CDR3 DNA sequence: TGTGCCAGCAAAAGACCGGGACAGGGGTCCCTCGCCTTC. Translated: CASKRPGQGSLAF.

The rearrangement uses TRBV27 and TRBJ2-7; 11 nucleotides align to TRBD2. V lost 5 bases, J lost 2 bases, and 5 bases stayed unmatched. Germline CDR1 is MNHEY and CDR2 is SMNVEV (reference sequence). This CDR3 comprises 15 residues. This CDR3 reads CASSHGLAGTYEQYF. CDR3 coding DNA: TGTGCCAGCAGTCACGGACTAGCGGGTACCTACGAGCAGTACTTC.

With respect to this clone: Here the CDR3 omits its conserved ending phenylalanine or tryptophan, so a read error is the likely source. This rearrangement joins TRBV5-5 to TRBJ2-7, with D hard to call. Per germline, CDR1 SGHKS and CDR2 YYEKEE (reference sequence). The CDR3 loop spans 12 amino acids. Trimming pared 1 base from V and 6 bases from J, leaving 8 bases between. CDR3 loop: CASSLTASEQYL. In DNA, the CDR3 is TGTGCCAGCAGCTTGACGGCGTCCGAGCAGTACCTC.

This sequence joins TRBV7-2 and TRBJ2-5, with 13 nucleotides matching TRBD2. CDR1 is SGHTA, CDR2 FQGNSA, per germline. V trimming: 5 bases; J trimming: 5 bases; junction bases outside the gene matches: 8. CDR3 size: 16 residues. The CDR3, as DNA: TGTGCCAGCAGCCTATGGACTAGCGGGAGTATCGAGACCCAGTACTTC. Translation gives CASSLWTSGSIETQYF.

The chain recombines TRBV20-1 with TRBJ2-5; D ambiguous. CDR3 length: 11 residues. V lost 5 bases, J lost 4 bases, and 8 bases lay in between. CDR1 is DFQATT, CDR2 SNEGSKA, per germline (reference sequence). This chain's CDR3 is CSASVPETQYF. The CDR3 DNA follows: TGCAGTGCTTCGGTGCCAGAGACCCAGTACTTC.

The chain employs TRBV7-9 and TRBJ2-7, with D perhaps TRBD1 or TRBD2 (5 bases each). V lost 5 bases and J 1 base, leaving 15 bases between the germline ends. CDR1 is SEHNR, CDR2 FQNEAQ, per germline (reference sequence). This CDR3 comprises 15 residues. The CDR3 nucleotides are TGTGCCAGCAGCCGCTCTTTGGGGGATTCCTACGAGCAGTACTTC. Its translation: CASSRSLGDSYEQYF.

There are a few counts of this clone. The CDR3 protein is CATARGSLTNLSYEQYF. In DNA form, the CDR3 reads TGTGCCACCGCACGGGGAAGTCTGACCAATCTTTCCTACGAGCAGTACTTC. The rearrangement links TRBV10-3 to TRBJ2-7; weak D call: TRBD2 (5 bases). Trimming removed 10 bases at V and 1 base at J, with 26 bases between. The CDR3 sequence is 17 residues long. Germline CDR1 reads ENHRY; CDR2 reads SYGVKD.

The chain is built from TRBV11-1 and TRBJ1-2, with D possibly matching TRBD1 (5 bases). V lost 2 bases to trimming and J lost 4 bases, with 8 bases between them. Germline CDR1 reads SGHAT; CDR2 reads FQDESV (reference sequence). This CDR3 is built from 13 residues. CDR3 protein: CASSLNGAYGYTF. The CDR3 coding sequence is TGTGCCAGCAGCTTAAACGGGGCCTATGGCTACACCTTC.

V usage is TRBV19 and J usage is TRBJ2-7, with TRBD1 as a possible D gene (5 bases). CDR3 length: 12 residues. V gave up 4 bases and J gave up 4 bases, with 8 bases separating them. The germline CDR1 and CDR2 sequences are LNHDA and SQIVND (reference sequence). The CDR3 DNA reads TGTGCCAGTAGTAACAGACAGTACGAGCAGTACTTC. Translated: CASSNRQYEQYF.

This clone was seen a single time. Other DNA sequences in this sample translate to the same CDR3. This sequence joins TRBV7-2 and TRBJ2-7; 9 bases agree with TRBD1. Trimming removed 2 bases from V and 2 bases from J; junction bases left unmatched: 1. Germline assignment: CDR1 SGHTA and CDR2 FQGNSA. There are 14 residues in the CDR3. The CDR3 reads CASSLWDRAYEQYF. The CDR3 bases are TGTGCCAGCAGCTTATGGGACAGGGCCTACGAGCAGTACTTC.

The chain recombines TRBV6-6 with TRBJ1-6, with TRBD1 matching over 7 bases. The CDR3 is made up of 17 amino acids. The junction had 8 bases not matched to a gene; V was cut back by 6 bases and J by 0 bases. The germline gives CDR1 MNHNY, CDR2 SVGAGI (reference sequence). The CDR3 DNA reads as TGTGCCAGCAGCCGACAGGGCCTCAGCTCCTATAATTCACCCCTCCACTTT. Encoded protein: CASSRQGLSSYNSPLHF.

The chain joins TRBV7-9 to TRBJ1-3; D is uncertain. The V and J ends lost 3 bases and 0 bases respectively, with 12 bases between them. Per germline, CDR1 SEHNR and CDR2 FQNEAQ (reference sequence). This CDR3 is 16 amino acids long. CDR3 DNA: TGTGCCAGCAGCTTTCTAGGGTCGAGCTCTGGAAACACCATATATTTT. It specifies CASSFLGSSSGNTIYF.